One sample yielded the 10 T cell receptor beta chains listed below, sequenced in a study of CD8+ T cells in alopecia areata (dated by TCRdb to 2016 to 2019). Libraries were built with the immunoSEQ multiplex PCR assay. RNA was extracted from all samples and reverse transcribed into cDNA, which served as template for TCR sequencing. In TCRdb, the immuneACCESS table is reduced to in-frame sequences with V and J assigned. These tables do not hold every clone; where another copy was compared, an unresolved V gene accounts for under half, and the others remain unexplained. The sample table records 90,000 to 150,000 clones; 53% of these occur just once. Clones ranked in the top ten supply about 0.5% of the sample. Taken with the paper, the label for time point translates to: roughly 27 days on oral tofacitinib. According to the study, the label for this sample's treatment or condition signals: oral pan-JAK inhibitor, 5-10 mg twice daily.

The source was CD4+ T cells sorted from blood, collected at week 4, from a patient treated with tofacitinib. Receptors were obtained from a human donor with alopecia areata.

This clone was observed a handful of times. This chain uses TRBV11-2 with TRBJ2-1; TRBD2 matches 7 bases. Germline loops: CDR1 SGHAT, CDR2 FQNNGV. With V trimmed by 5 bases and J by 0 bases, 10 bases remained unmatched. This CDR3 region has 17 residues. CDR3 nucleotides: TGTGCCAGCAGCCGCAGCGGGGCGGGTCACTCCTACAATGAGCAGTTCTTC. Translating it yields CASSRSGAGHSYNEQFF.

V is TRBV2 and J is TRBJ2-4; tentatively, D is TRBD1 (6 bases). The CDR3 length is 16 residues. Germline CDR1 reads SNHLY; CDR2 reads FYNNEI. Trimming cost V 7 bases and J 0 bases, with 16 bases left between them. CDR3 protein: CASILDSSLAKNIQYF. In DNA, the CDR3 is TGTGCCAGCATCTTGGACAGTTCCTTAGCCAAAAACATTCAGTACTTC.

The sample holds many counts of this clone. CDR3 residues: CASSLGQGGRNEQFF. The CDR3 DNA reads TGTGCCAGCAGCCTTGGACAGGGAGGTAGGAATGAGCAGTTCTTC. The gene calls are TRBV5-4 and TRBJ2-1, with 8 bases matching TRBD1. From germline, CDR1 is SGHNT and CDR2 YYREEE (reference sequence). V gave up 4 bases and J gave up 7 bases; unmatched junction bases: 10. This CDR3 region has 15 residues.

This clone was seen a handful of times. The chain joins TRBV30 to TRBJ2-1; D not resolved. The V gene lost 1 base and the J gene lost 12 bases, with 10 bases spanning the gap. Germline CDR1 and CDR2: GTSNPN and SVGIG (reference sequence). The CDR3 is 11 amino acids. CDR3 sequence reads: CAWSDQSRQFF. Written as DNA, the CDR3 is TGTGCCTGGAGTGACCAAAGCAGGCAGTTCTTC. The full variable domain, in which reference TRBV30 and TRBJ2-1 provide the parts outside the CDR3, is SQTIHQWPATLVQPVGSPLSLECTVEGTSNPNLYWYRQAAGRGLQLLFYSVGIGQISSEVPQNLSASRPQDRQFILSSKKLLLSDSGFYLCAWSDQSRQFFGPGTRLTVL.

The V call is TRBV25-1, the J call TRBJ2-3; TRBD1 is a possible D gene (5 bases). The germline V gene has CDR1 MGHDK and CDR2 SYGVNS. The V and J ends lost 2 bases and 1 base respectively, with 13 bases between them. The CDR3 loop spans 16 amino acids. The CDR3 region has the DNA TGTGCCAGCAGTGAAGGGGCAGGCGCTGGCACAGATACGCAGTATTTT. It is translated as CASSEGAGAGTDTQYF.

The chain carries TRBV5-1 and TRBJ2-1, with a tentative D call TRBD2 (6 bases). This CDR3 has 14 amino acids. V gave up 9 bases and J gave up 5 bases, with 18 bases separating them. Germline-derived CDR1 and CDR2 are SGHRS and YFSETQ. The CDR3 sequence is CATKTSPKDNEQFF. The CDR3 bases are TGCGCCACCAAGACTAGTCCAAAGGACAATGAGCAGTTCTTC.

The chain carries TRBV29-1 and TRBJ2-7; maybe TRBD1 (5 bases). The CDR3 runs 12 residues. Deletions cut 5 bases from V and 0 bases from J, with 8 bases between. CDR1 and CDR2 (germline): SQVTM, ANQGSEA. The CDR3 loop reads CSVSDSSYEQYF. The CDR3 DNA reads TGCAGCGTTTCTGACAGCTCCTACGAGCAGTACTTC.

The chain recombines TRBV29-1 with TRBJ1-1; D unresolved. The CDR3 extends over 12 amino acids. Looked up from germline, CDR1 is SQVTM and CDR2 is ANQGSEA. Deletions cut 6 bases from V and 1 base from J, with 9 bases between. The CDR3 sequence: CSVPDTNTEAFF. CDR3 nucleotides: TGCAGCGTCCCCGACACGAACACTGAAGCTTTCTTT.

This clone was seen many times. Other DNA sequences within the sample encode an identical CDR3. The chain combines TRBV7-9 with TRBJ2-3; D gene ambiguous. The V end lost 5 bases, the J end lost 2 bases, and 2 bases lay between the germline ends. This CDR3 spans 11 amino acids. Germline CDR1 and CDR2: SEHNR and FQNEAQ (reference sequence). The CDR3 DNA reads TGTGCCAGCAGCGACACAGATACGCAGTATTTT. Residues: CASSDTDTQYF.

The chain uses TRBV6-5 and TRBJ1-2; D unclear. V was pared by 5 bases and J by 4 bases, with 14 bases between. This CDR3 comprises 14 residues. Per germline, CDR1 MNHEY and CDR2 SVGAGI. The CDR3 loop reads CASSKDKTGYGYTF. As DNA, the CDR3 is TGTGCCAGCAGTAAAGACAAAACGGGCTATGGCTACACCTTC.